This is a list of T cell receptor beta chains from one sample in a study of T cells in Graves' hyperthyroidism and ophthalmopathy. MiXCR, run by TCRdb on the multiplex PCR reads, gives a single entry per CDR3 protein. The data show roughly 500,000 distinct CDR3 sequences, 46% seen once. Sequencing was performed on peripheral blood or thyroid tissue (not recorded which). Receptors originate from an adult woman with Graves' disease, either hyperthyroidism or ophthalmopathy (not recorded which). Each CDR3 is given with its conserved first and last residue. The D gene is left open where the match is weak. Clone size, where shown, is once, few, many, or a class for clones that have expanded.

d_gene,len,abundance,v_gene,j_gene,CDR3aa,CDR3nt
.,16,once,TRBV7-9,TRBJ2-2,CASSSIRGRRTGELFF,TGTGCCAGCAGCTCCATACGTGGGAGAAGAACCGGGGAGCTGTTTTTT
TRBD1,12,once,TRBV29-1,TRBJ1-5,CSSGQGHQPQHF,TGCAGCAGTGGACAGGGGCATCAGCCCCAGCATTTT
.,14,many,TRBV5-5,TRBJ1-5,CASSLEAHGQPQHF,TGTGCCAGCAGCCTGGAAGCGCACGGCCAGCCCCAGCATTTT
.,10,.,TRBV20-1,TRBJ1-5,CSAPTGPQHF,TGCAGTGCGCCCACGGGGCCCCAGCATTTT
.,14,.,TRBV2,TRBJ1-5,CASRDRSLDQPQHF,TGTGCCAGCAGAGACCGGTCCCTGGATCAGCCCCAGCATTTT
.,12,.,TRBV12-3/TRBV12-4,TRBJ2-7,CASRQGLDEQYF,TGTGCCAGTAGACAGGGACTCGACGAGCAGTACTTC
TRBD1,13,.,TRBV28,TRBJ1-1,CAAKTGSNTEAFF,TGTGCCGCGAAGACAGGGAGCAACACTGAAGCTTTCTTT
.,16,many,TRBV3-1,TRBJ2-5,CASSQELSRYLETQYF,TGTGCCAGCAGCCAAGAGCTATCGAGATACCTAGAGACCCAGTACTTC
.,12,.,TRBV6-5,TRBJ2-3,CASSSEGDTQYF,TGTGCCAGCAGTTCTGAGGGAGATACGCAGTATTTT
TRBD1,16,few,TRBV10-3,TRBJ1-2,CAISESPGQLNYGYTF,TGTGCCATCAGTGAGTCTCCGGGACAGCTAAACTATGGCTACACCTTC
.,14,once,TRBV10-3,TRBJ1-2,CAISEEAGREGYTF,TGTGCCATCAGTGAAGAGGCAGGGAGGGAAGGCTACACCTTC
.,13,many,TRBV20-1,TRBJ2-5,CSARDTGGETQYF,TGCAGTGCTAGAGATACCGGGGGAGAGACCCAGTACTTC
TRBD1,16,once,TRBV6-4,TRBJ1-5,CASSAATGGGNQPQHF,TGTGCCAGCAGTGCCGCGACAGGGGGCGGCAATCAGCCCCAGCATTTT
TRBD1,15,once,TRBV29-1,TRBJ1-1,CSVSAGRGRGTEAFF,TGCAGCGTCTCCGCGGGGAGGGGGCGAGGCACTGAAGCTTTCTTT
.,14,many,TRBV6-6,TRBJ1-3,CASSSRSSGNTIYF,TGTGCCAGCAGTTCCAGGAGCTCTGGAAACACCATATATTTT
TRBD1,14,.,TRBV5-1,TRBJ2-5,CASKKGASQETQYF,TGCGCCAGCAAAAAGGGGGCTAGCCAAGAGACCCAGTACTTC
TRBD2,13,.,TRBV10-3,TRBJ2-7,CAIRPRLAYEQYF,TGTGCCATCAGACCAAGACTAGCTTACGAGCAGTACTTC
.,14,many,TRBV12-3/TRBV12-4,TRBJ1-2,CASSLQELNYGYTF,TGTGCCAGCAGTTTACAGGAATTAAACTATGGCTACACCTTC
.,12,.,TRBV6-1,TRBJ1-1,CASSEGPGDAFF,TGTGCCAGCAGTGAAGGGCCAGGGGACGCTTTCTTT
.,12,many,TRBV12-3/TRBV12-4,TRBJ1-5,CASIQGGGPQHF,TGTGCCAGCATCCAGGGCGGGGGGCCCCAGCATTTT
.,15,.,TRBV20-1,TRBJ2-7,CSARKRGRNTGEQYF,TGCAGTGCTAGAAAGAGGGGCCGGAACACCGGGGAGCAGTACTTC
TRBD1,15,many,TRBV7-9,TRBJ2-5,CASSLGTGGRETQYF,TGTGCCAGCAGCTTAGGGACAGGGGGTCGAGAGACCCAGTACTTC
.,14,.,TRBV6-1,TRBJ1-6,CASRFPGQNSPLHF,TGTGCCAGCAGATTTCCGGGACAAAATTCACCCCTCCACTTT
TRBD1,14,.,TRBV5-1,TRBJ1-2,CASRTGGVPYGYTF,TGCGCCAGCAGAACAGGGGGAGTACCTTATGGCTACACCTTC
TRBD1,17,.,TRBV10-3,TRBJ1-1,CAIRERGDRVVRTEAFF,TGTGCCATCAGGGAACGGGGGGACAGGGTCGTTCGGACTGAAGCTTTCTTT
TRBD2,17,.,TRBV14,TRBJ2-5,CASSQERVAGARETQYF,TGTGCCAGCAGCCAAGAAAGAGTAGCGGGAGCTCGGGAGACCCAGTACTTC
TRBD1,13,.,TRBV5-1,TRBJ2-2,CASSEGQGRELFF,TGCGCCAGCAGCGAGGGACAGGGAAGGGAGCTGTTTTTT
.,12,.,TRBV10-3,TRBJ1-1,CAISEGTTEAFF,TGTGCCATCAGTGAGGGGACCACTGAAGCTTTCTTT
.,14,many,TRBV9,TRBJ2-7,CASSVEPTPGLQYF,TGTGCCAGCAGCGTAGAGCCGACCCCCGGGTTGCAGTACTTC
.,11,.,TRBV9,TRBJ1-2,CASSPFHGYTF,TGTGCCAGCAGCCCGTTCCATGGCTACACCTTC
.,12,.,TRBV2,TRBJ2-5,CASSETAETQYF,TGTGCCAGCAGTGAAACTGCAGAGACCCAGTACTTC
TRBD2,16,.,TRBV7-9,TRBJ2-2,CASSLAAGGPLGELFF,TGTGCCAGCAGCTTAGCTGCGGGAGGGCCTCTTGGTGAGCTGTTTTTT
TRBD1,16,.,TRBV28,TRBJ2-7,CASSYHPGQSNYEQYF,TGTGCCAGCAGTTATCACCCGGGACAGTCAAACTACGAGCAGTACTTC
TRBD2,14,.,TRBV28,TRBJ2-7,CASPPAGDLGEQYF,TGTGCCAGCCCCCCAGCGGGAGACCTCGGCGAGCAGTACTTC
.,14,many,TRBV12-3/TRBV12-4,TRBJ1-2,CASSLGRGAHGYTF,TGTGCCAGCAGTTTGGGCAGGGGTGCTCATGGCTACACCTTC
.,14,.,TRBV10-3,TRBJ2-7,CAIGLAGAAGEQYF,TGTGCCATCGGGCTTGCCGGGGCCGCCGGAGAGCAGTACTTC
.,15,.,TRBV4-1,TRBJ1-2,CASSQDTRGHYGYTF,TGCGCCAGCAGCCAAGATACCAGGGGCCACTATGGCTACACCTTC
TRBD1,16,.,TRBV20-1,TRBJ1-6,CSADLTWTGENSPLHF,TGCAGTGCCGATCTAACATGGACAGGAGAAAATTCACCCCTCCACTTT
.,14,many,TRBV10-3,TRBJ1-2,CAISGRTSYYGYTF,TGTGCCATCAGCGGTCGGACGTCGTACTATGGCTACACCTTC
.,15,.,TRBV20-1,TRBJ2-5,CSARSPTDTEETQYF,TGCAGTGCTAGATCGCCGACGGACACCGAAGAGACCCAGTACTTC
TRBD1,15,.,TRBV7-8,TRBJ1-2,CASSSPGQSLWGYTF,TGTGCCAGCAGTTCTCCGGGACAGTCGTTGTGGGGCTACACCTTC
.,13,.,TRBV20-1,TRBJ1-5,CSARIVVDGPQHF,TGCAGTGCTAGAATTGTCGTTGATGGACCCCAGCATTTT
.,16,.,TRBV7-8,TRBJ2-2,CASSLLAPSNTGELFF,TGTGCCAGCAGCTTACTAGCGCCCTCGAACACCGGGGAGCTGTTTTTT
.,18,.,TRBV18,TRBJ1-3,CASSPLTALQRQQTTIYF,TGTGCCAGCTCACCTCTCACGGCTCTCCAGCGGCAGCAAACCACCATATATTTT
TRBD2,16,.,TRBV20-1,TRBJ2-5,CSARGWLAGYVETQYF,TGCAGTGCTAGAGGATGGCTAGCGGGTTATGTAGAGACCCAGTACTTC
.,15,many,TRBV7-9,TRBJ1-1,CASRPLGAEDTEAFF,TGTGCCAGCAGACCGTTGGGGGCGGAGGACACTGAAGCTTTCTTT
.,13,.,TRBV7-9,TRBJ1-4,CASSWTSSEKLFF,TGTGCCAGCAGCTGGACCTCGAGTGAAAAACTGTTTTTT
TRBD1,15,once,TRBV9,TRBJ2-5,CASSADGTGYQPQYF,TGTGCCAGCAGCGCTGATGGGACAGGTTATCAGCCCCAGTACTTC
TRBD1,13,.,TRBV29-1,TRBJ2-7,CSVEKGATYEQYF,TGCAGCGTCGAAAAGGGGGCAACCTACGAGCAGTACTTC
TRBD2,13,many,TRBV12-3/TRBV12-4,TRBJ2-5,CAVRSGLEKTQYF,TGTGCCGTCCGTAGCGGGTTAGAGAAGACCCAGTACTTC
.,14,.,TRBV7-9,TRBJ2-4,CASSLPQGENIQYF,TGTGCCAGCAGCTTACCACAAGGGGAAAACATTCAGTACTTC
TRBD2,16,.,TRBV7-9,TRBJ2-5,CASSSSGGLPQETQYF,TGTGCCAGCAGCTCTAGCGGGGGACTGCCTCAAGAGACCCAGTACTTC
.,13,many,TRBV19,TRBJ1-1,CASSRGANTEAFF,TGTGCCAGTAGTAGGGGAGCGAACACTGAAGCTTTCTTT
.,13,few,TRBV19,TRBJ2-3,CASSIGRTDTQYF,TGTGCCAGTAGTATCGGAAGGACAGATACGCAGTATTTT
TRBD1,15,many,TRBV12-3/TRBV12-4,TRBJ2-7,CASSLTGGPRGEQYF,TGTGCCAGCAGTCTAACAGGGGGCCCTCGGGGCGAGCAGTACTTC
TRBD1,17,many,TRBV12-3/TRBV12-4,TRBJ1-3,CASTSNPDRDLWNTIYF,TGTGCCAGCACCTCGAACCCAGACAGGGACTTGTGGAACACCATATATTTT
TRBD1,13,many,TRBV5-1,TRBJ2-7,CASSQQGVHEQYF,TGCGCCAGCAGCCAACAGGGGGTCCACGAGCAGTACTTC